What follows are 21 T cell receptor beta chains derived from one specimen sequenced in a study of blood T cell repertoires in COVID-19. The table came from immunoSEQ multiplex PCR; TCRdb's copy has only in-frame clones and leaves some out. The sample includes 270,000 or so clones, more than 85% seen only once; the top ten take 2.5% to 3%. The material sequenced was PBMCs or T cells enriched from blood (not recorded which). These receptors all come from a man between 35 and 55 years old who had been exposed to COVID-19.

The chain combines TRBV29-1 with TRBJ2-5; 7 bases map to TRBD2. The CDR3 contains 12 residues. V dropped 6 bases and J dropped 5; count of bases not matched to a gene: 6. CDR1 and CDR2 from the germline V gene are SQVTM and ANQGSEA. This CDR3 reads CSVGAGVETQYF. The CDR3 nucleotides read TGCAGCGTAGGGGCGGGGGTGGAGACCCAGTACTTC. Full variable domain (remainder filled in from reference TRBV29-1 and TRBJ2-5): SAVISQKPSRDICQRGTSLTIQCQVDSQVTMMFWYRQQPGQSLTLIATANQGSEATYESGFVIDKFPISRPNLTFSTLTVSNMSPEDSSIYLCSVGAGVETQYFGPGTRLLVL.

As DNA, the CDR3 is TGTGCCAGCAGCCAACCCGGTGGGAGGGCGAGGAATGAGCAGTTCTTC. It is translated as CASSQPGGRARNEQFF. The chain couples TRBV7-2 to TRBJ2-1, with 7 bases lining up with TRBD2. CDR3 size: 16 residues. Germline assignment: CDR1 SGHTA and CDR2 FQGNSA. With 5 bases clipped from V and 7 bases from J, the junction kept 14 bases outside the gene matches.

This clone has a single count. The rearrangement joins TRBV14 to TRBJ2-5, with 7 positions matching TRBD2. Trimming at V came to 5 bases and at J to 5 bases, leaving 5 bases not matched to a gene. There are 13 residues in the CDR3. Germline assignment: CDR1 SGHDN and CDR2 FVKESK. CDR3 loop: CASSWGGRETQYF. CDR3 DNA: TGTGCCAGCAGCTGGGGGGGACGGGAGACCCAGTACTTC.

The chain carries TRBV28 and TRBJ1-2; a weak D match, TRBD1 (5 bases). CDR3 length: 12 amino acids. The germline V gene encodes CDR1 MDHEN and CDR2 SYDVKM. V dropped 6 bases and J dropped 6 bases, with 11 bases sitting between them. As DNA, the CDR3 is TGTGCCAGCAGGAGACGGGGGGATGGCTACACCTTC. Residues: CASRRRGDGYTF.

The V gene is TRBV11-2, the J gene TRBJ2-1; 8 bases line up with TRBD2. The CDR3 length is 14 residues. The germline V gene has CDR1 SGHAT and CDR2 FQNNGV. V lost 8 bases and J lost 9; bases outside the gene matches: 12. For the CDR3, the DNA is TGTGCCAGCGAAGAGAAGCGGGAGTACGGTGAGCAGTTCTTC. It is translated as CASEEKREYGEQFF.

V is TRBV28 and J is TRBJ2-7; 14 bases are shared with TRBD2. Germline CDR1 MDHEN, CDR2 SYDVKM. Trimming removed 5 bases from V and 8 bases from J; junction bases left unmatched: 8. The CDR3 is 15 residues long. The CDR3, as DNA: TGTGCCAGCAGTCCACCGGGACTAGCGGGAGAGCAGCAGTACTTC. Amino acid sequence: CASSPPGLAGEQQYF.

The chain links TRBV7-9 to TRBJ1-2, with 8 bases aligning to TRBD1. The CDR3 covers 14 residues. The germline CDR1 and CDR2 sequences are SEHNR and FQNEAQ (reference sequence). The V segment lost 1 base and the J segment 8 bases; nucleotides outside the gene matches: 6. The CDR3 coding sequence is TGTGCCAGCAGCTTAGTGCAGGGGGCGCAAGGCTACACCTTC. It encodes CASSLVQGAQGYTF.

This clone was seen only once. The rearrangement links TRBV12-2 to TRBJ2-7; the tabulated D call, TRBD2, remains unverified against the DNA. TRBV12-2 is annotated as a pseudogene. The CDR3 length is 19 residues. This CDR3 is CASRPFSGTSGSMVYEQYF. The CDR3 nucleotides are TGTGCAAGTCGCCCCTTCTCCGGGACTAGCGGGAGTATGGTCTACGAGCAGTACTTC.

V and J are TRBV7-9 and TRBJ2-2, with a weak D call TRBD2 (5 bases). There are 13 residues in the CDR3. Germline V CDR1 and CDR2: SEHNR, FQNEAQ (reference sequence). V gave up 5 bases and J gave up 6 bases, with 10 bases separating them. CDR3: CASSPLASGELFF. For the CDR3, the DNA is TGTGCCAGCAGCCCTCTAGCTTCCGGGGAGCTGTTTTTT.

The J gene is TRBJ1-4, the V gene TRBV2; 8 bases are shared with TRBD1. Germline V gene sequence: CDR1 SNHLY, CDR2 FYNNEI. V was clipped by 6 bases and J by 8 bases; unmatched bases: 14. The CDR3 runs 16 residues. This chain's CDR3 is CASSYGQGVVGEKLFF. The CDR3 bases are TGTGCCAGCAGCTACGGACAGGGTGTGGTTGGAGAAAAACTGTTTTTT. Complete variable domain (other parts from reference TRBV2 and TRBJ1-4): EPEVTQTPSHQVTQMGQEVILRCVPISNHLYFYWYRQILGQKVEFLVSFYNNEISEKSEIFDDQFSVERPDGSNFTLKIRSTKLEDSAMYFCASSYGQGVVGEKLFFGSGTQLSVL.

CDR3 nucleotide sequence: TGTGCCAGCACCGGAGATGGCTCCTACGAGCAGTACTTC. Encoded protein: CASTGDGSYEQYF. The genes are TRBV28 and TRBJ2-7; D gene unclear. The CDR3 length is 13 residues. V dropped 7 bases and J dropped 0 bases, with 10 bases sitting between them. The germline gives CDR1 MDHEN, CDR2 SYDVKM.

J is TRBJ1-2 and V is TRBV7-2; D possibly corresponds to TRBD1 (5 bases). Looked up from germline, CDR1 is SGHTA and CDR2 is FQGNSA. This CDR3 spans 13 amino acids. V lost 5 bases and J 5 bases, leaving 12 bases between the germline ends. This CDR3 reads CASSPTGGYGYTF. The CDR3 nucleotides read TGTGCCAGCAGCCCCACGGGGGGTTATGGCTACACCTTC. Full variable domain (outside the CDR3, taken from reference TRBV7-2 and TRBJ1-2): GAGVSQSPSNKVTEKGKDVELRCDPISGHTALYWYRQSLGQGLEFLIYFQGNSAPDKSGLPSDRFSAERTGGSVSTLTIQRTQQEDSAVYLCASSPTGGYGYTFGSGTRLTVV.

This rearrangement joins TRBV6-5 to TRBJ1-1; D gene unclear. V gave up 6 bases and J gave up 0 bases, with 11 bases separating them. Germline CDR1 is MNHEY and CDR2 is SVGAGI. This CDR3 has 14 residues. This CDR3 reads CASRLVPMNTEAFF. For the CDR3, the DNA is TGTGCCAGCAGGCTCGTTCCTATGAACACTGAAGCTTTCTTT.

The V and J genes are TRBV19 and TRBJ1-4; D perhaps matches TRBD1 (6 bases). CDR1 and CDR2 from the germline V gene are LNHDA and SQIVND (reference sequence). This CDR3 region has 15 residues. Trimming took 5 bases from V and 3 from J, leaving 13 bases between them. CDR3 residues: CASSLREGANEKLFF. CDR3 sequence (DNA): TGTGCCAGTAGTCTGAGGGAGGGGGCTAATGAAAAACTGTTTTTT.

The chain is built from TRBV19 and TRBJ1-2; weak D call: TRBD1 (6 bases). The V gene lost 4 bases and the J gene lost 0 bases, with 12 bases spanning the gap. The CDR3 is 15 residues long. Germline V lookup: CDR1 LNHDA, CDR2 SQIVND (reference sequence). CDR3 coding DNA: TGTGCCAGTAGTAGGACAGCTGCTACTAACTATGGCTACACCTTC. It specifies CASSRTAATNYGYTF.

The chain links TRBV2 to TRBJ1-2; weak D call: TRBD1 (6 bases). This CDR3 is built from 13 residues. Trimming took 4 bases from V and 2 from J, leaving 8 bases between them. Germline lookup yields CDR1 SNHLY and CDR2 FYNNEI. This chain's CDR3 is CASSGTENYGYTF. Written as DNA, the CDR3 is TGTGCCAGCAGTGGGACAGAAAACTATGGCTACACCTTC. The whole variable domain, remainder taken from reference TRBV2 and TRBJ1-2, is EPEVTQTPSHQVTQMGQEVILRCVPISNHLYFYWYRQILGQKVEFLVSFYNNEISEKSEIFDDQFSVERPDGSNFTLKIRSTKLEDSAMYFCASSGTENYGYTFGSGTRLTVV.

The chain recombines TRBV18 with TRBJ2-1, with 12 nucleotides matching TRBD2. Germline CDR1 and CDR2: KGHSH and LQKENI. The trim removed 3 bases at V and 6 bases at J, leaving 9 bases unmatched. The CDR3 runs to 17 residues. CDR3 loop: CASSPVGLAGQGNEQFF. CDR3 nucleotide sequence: TGTGCCAGCTCACCCGTCGGACTAGCGGGACAGGGCAATGAGCAGTTCTTC.

The chain has TRBV29-1 and TRBJ1-2, with 9 positions matching TRBD1. V trimming: 6 bases; J trimming: 8 bases; junction bases outside the gene matches: 7. Germline V lookup: CDR1 SQVTM, CDR2 ANQGSEA. The CDR3 totals 12 residues. CDR3: CSVGDRAGGYTF. CDR3 nucleotide sequence: TGCAGCGTCGGGGACAGGGCCGGAGGCTACACCTTC.

The CDR3 sequence is CASSLETSNEQFF. The DNA of the CDR3 is TGTGCCAGCAGCTTAGAGACTAGCAATGAGCAGTTCTTC. The J gene is TRBJ2-1, the V gene TRBV7-9; a weak D match, TRBD2 (6 bases). CDR3 length equals 13 residues. The ends were cut back, 1 base at V and 6 bases at J, with 7 bases in the middle. Germline loops: CDR1 SEHNR, CDR2 FQNEAQ (reference sequence).

The chain joins TRBV7-9 to TRBJ2-7; 11 bases are a match to TRBD2. Germline trimming cut 3 bases from V and 4 bases from J; bases unmatched to any gene: 5. There are 15 residues in the CDR3. Germline CDR1 and CDR2: SEHNR and FQNEAQ (reference sequence). This CDR3 reads CASSFQLAGVYEQYF. Written as DNA, the CDR3 is TGTGCCAGCAGCTTTCAACTAGCGGGAGTGTACGAGCAGTACTTC.

The chain couples TRBV2 to TRBJ1-6, with D unresolved. V was pared by 4 bases and J by 11 bases, with 12 bases between. The CDR3 spans 13 residues. Per the germline V gene, CDR1 is SNHLY and CDR2 is FYNNEI. For the CDR3, the DNA is TGTGCCAGCAGTGGGTCCCCAACGGCACCCCTCCACTTT. This codes for CASSGSPTAPLHF.